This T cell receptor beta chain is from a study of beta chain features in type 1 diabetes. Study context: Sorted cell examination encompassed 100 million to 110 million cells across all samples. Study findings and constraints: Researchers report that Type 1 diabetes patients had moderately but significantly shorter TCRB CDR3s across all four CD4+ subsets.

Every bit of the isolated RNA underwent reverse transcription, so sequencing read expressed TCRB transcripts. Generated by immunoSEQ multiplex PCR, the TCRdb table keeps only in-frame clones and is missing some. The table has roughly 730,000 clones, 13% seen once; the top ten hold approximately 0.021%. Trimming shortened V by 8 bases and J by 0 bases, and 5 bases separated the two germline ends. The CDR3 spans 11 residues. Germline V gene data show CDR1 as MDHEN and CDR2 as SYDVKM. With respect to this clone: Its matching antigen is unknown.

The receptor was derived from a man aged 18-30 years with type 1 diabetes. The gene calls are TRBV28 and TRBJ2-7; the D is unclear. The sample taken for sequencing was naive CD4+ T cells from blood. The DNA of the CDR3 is TGTGCCAGCCAAGACTCCTACGAGCAGTACTTC. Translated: CASQDSYEQYF.